This is a list of T cell receptor beta chains from one sample in a study of blood T cell repertoires in COVID-19. Sequencing used immunoSEQ multiplex PCR; TCRdb keeps in-frame clones, though not all of them. The profile covers 100,000 to 150,000 clones, with roughly 79% appearing a single time and 25% taken by the ten largest. Sequencing was carried out using peripheral blood. All receptors derive from a human donor in a cohort sampled during active COVID-19. Both conserved end residues are part of each CDR3. Fields, in order: V gene, D gene, J gene, clone size, CDR3 DNA, CDR3 protein. The D gene is left open where the match is weak. The listing skips clone size in some rows; elsewhere it reads once, few, many or a size class.

V: TRBV4-3
D: -
J: TRBJ2-2
size: -
DNA: TGCGCCAGCAGCCAAGAGATCGGGAGTAAATCCGGGGAGCTGTTTTTT
CDR3: CASSQEIGSKSGELFF

V: TRBV4-1
D: -
J: TRBJ1-2
size: few
DNA: TGCGCCAGCAGCCAAGATGGCAGGCTGAACTATGGCTACACCTTC
CDR3: CASSQDGRLNYGYTF

V: TRBV6-2/TRBV6-3
D: -
J: TRBJ1-5
size: -
DNA: TGTGCCAGCAGTTACCTAGTCAATCAGCCCCAGCATTTT
CDR3: CASSYLVNQPQHF

V: TRBV18
D: TRBD1
J: TRBJ2-1
size: few
DNA: TGTGCCAGCTCGCCGACCGGGACAGGGGGCTACAATGAGCAGTTCTTC
CDR3: CASSPTGTGGYNEQFF

V: TRBV5-5
D: -
J: TRBJ2-1
size: -
DNA: TGTGCCAGCAGCCCCCGGACAGCCTACAATGAGCAGTTCTTC
CDR3: CASSPRTAYNEQFF

V: TRBV4-3
D: -
J: TRBJ2-6
size: -
DNA: TGCGCCAGCAGCCAAGATCTTCGCAGGGGTGGATCTGGGGCCAACGTCCTGACTTTC
CDR3: CASSQDLRRGGSGANVLTF

V: TRBV25-1
D: -
J: TRBJ1-2
size: -
DNA: TGTGCCAGCAGTGACAGGGGTAGGGCTAACTATGGCTACACCTTC
CDR3: CASSDRGRANYGYTF

V: TRBV7-9
D: -
J: TRBJ2-3
size: -
DNA: TGTGCCAGCAGCTTGCAGGGTAGCACAGATACGCAGTATTTT
CDR3: CASSLQGSTDTQYF

V: TRBV5-1
D: -
J: TRBJ2-5
size: -
DNA: TGCGCCAGCAGCCGCGCTAGCTCGGGAGAGACCCAGTACTTC
CDR3: CASSRASSGETQYF

V: TRBV30
D: -
J: TRBJ1-1
size: -
DNA: TGTGCCTGGAGTGTCTACTCGAACACTGAAGCTTTCTTT
CDR3: CAWSVYSNTEAFF

V: TRBV30
D: -
J: TRBJ1-4
size: -
DNA: TGTGCCTGGAGTAGGGGCTTTGCAACTAATGAAAAACTGTTTTTT
CDR3: CAWSRGFATNEKLFF

V: TRBV11-1
D: TRBD2
J: TRBJ2-7
size: -
DNA: TGTGCCAGCAGCTCGCCTGCGGGAGTGGGTGAGCAGTACTTC
CDR3: CASSSPAGVGEQYF

V: TRBV7-9
D: TRBD2
J: TRBJ2-2
size: -
DNA: TGTGCCAGCAGCCTACGACCGGGACTAGCGGGATCTGGTACCGGGGAGCTGTTTTTT
CDR3: CASSLRPGLAGSGTGELFF

V: TRBV10-3
D: -
J: TRBJ2-3
size: -
DNA: TGTGCCATCAGTGTAGGGGTGCTCACAGATACGCAGTATTTT
CDR3: CAISVGVLTDTQYF

V: TRBV28
D: -
J: TRBJ1-5
size: -
DNA: TGTGCCAGCAGTTTATGGAGGGTGGATCAGCCCCAGCATTTT
CDR3: CASSLWRVDQPQHF

V: TRBV11-2
D: -
J: TRBJ1-3
size: -
DNA: TGTGCCAGCAGCTTAGACAGGGTTGGAAACACCATATATTTT
CDR3: CASSLDRVGNTIYF

V: TRBV6-5
D: -
J: TRBJ1-5
size: -
DNA: TGTGCCAGCAGCCTAACAGGGTTCGGTCAGCCCCAGCATTTT
CDR3: CASSLTGFGQPQHF

V: TRBV6-5
D: TRBD2
J: TRBJ2-3
size: once
DNA: TGTGCCAGCAGTTTACTAGCGGGTATGGAAGATACGCAGTATTTT
CDR3: CASSLLAGMEDTQYF

V: TRBV7-9
D: TRBD2
J: TRBJ2-3
size: -
DNA: TGTGCCAGCAGCTCTGGGACTAGCGGGAGGGAGAGGGATACGCAGTATTTT
CDR3: CASSSGTSGRERDTQYF

V: TRBV7-2
D: -
J: TRBJ1-2
size: -
DNA: TGTGCCAGCACCATAAACCCAGGACAACCTTATGGCTACACCTTC
CDR3: CASTINPGQPYGYTF

V: TRBV29-1
D: -
J: TRBJ2-5
size: -
DNA: TGCAGCGTTCGGGCGGACATCCAAGAGACCCAGTACTTC
CDR3: CSVRADIQETQYF

V: TRBV4-2
D: -
J: TRBJ1-2
size: -
DNA: TGTGCCAGCAGCCTTGCAAAAGCCGGCTACACCTTC
CDR3: CASSLAKAGYTF

V: TRBV7-2
D: TRBD1
J: TRBJ1-5
size: -
DNA: TGTGCCAGCAGCTTAGGAGGACAGGGCAATCAGCCCCAGCATTTT
CDR3: CASSLGGQGNQPQHF

V: TRBV7-8
D: -
J: TRBJ1-1
size: -
DNA: TGTGCCAGCAGCTTAGGACATAGGAACACTGAAGCTTTCTTT
CDR3: CASSLGHRNTEAFF

V: TRBV27
D: -
J: TRBJ2-5
size: -
DNA: TGTGCCAGCAGCGAACCGGGGTCCCAAGAGACCCAGTACTTC
CDR3: CASSEPGSQETQYF

V: TRBV12-3/TRBV12-4
D: TRBD2
J: TRBJ2-1
size: -
DNA: TGTGCCAGCAGGAGTAGCGGGAGCAATGAGCAGTTCTTC
CDR3: CASRSSGSNEQFF

V: TRBV4-1
D: -
J: TRBJ2-5
size: few
DNA: TGCGCCAGCAGCCAAGATTTTGGTACCGGGCAGGGGCGGGAGACCCAGTACTTC
CDR3: CASSQDFGTGQGRETQYF

V: TRBV18
D: TRBD2
J: TRBJ2-1
size: -
DNA: TGTGCCAGCTCACCCGCGGGGGGGCGGGTCAATGAGCAGTTCTTC
CDR3: CASSPAGGRVNEQFF

V: TRBV6-5
D: -
J: TRBJ2-3
size: once
DNA: TGTGCCAGCAGTTGGGACGGACCGAGGGGGACAGATACGCAGTATTTT
CDR3: CASSWDGPRGTDTQYF

V: TRBV6-2/TRBV6-3
D: TRBD1
J: TRBJ1-4
size: -
DNA: TGTGCCAGCAGCCACCGGGACAGGGGGCGAGAAAAACTGTTTTTT
CDR3: CASSHRDRGREKLFF

V: TRBV7-2
D: -
J: TRBJ1-4
size: -
DNA: TGTGCCAGCAGCTTAAGCGCGGGTCGGGAACTGTTTTTT
CDR3: CASSLSAGRELFF

V: TRBV4-2
D: -
J: TRBJ1-3
size: -
DNA: TGTGCCAGCAGCCAAGAGTGGACAGTCAACTCTGGAAACACCATATATTTT
CDR3: CASSQEWTVNSGNTIYF

V: TRBV5-1
D: -
J: TRBJ1-2
size: -
DNA: TGCGCCAGCAGCCCCACGAGTGGGGGGTATGGCTACACCTTC
CDR3: CASSPTSGGYGYTF

V: TRBV2
D: -
J: TRBJ1-2
size: -
DNA: TGTGCCAGCAGTGTGGAACAGGGTTTAACTTATGGCTACACCTTC
CDR3: CASSVEQGLTYGYTF

V: TRBV5-1
D: -
J: TRBJ1-2
size: -
DNA: TGCGCCAGCAGCTTCCAGGGCGGTGGCTACACCTTC
CDR3: CASSFQGGGYTF

V: TRBV19
D: TRBD1
J: TRBJ2-7
size: -
DNA: TGTGCCAGTAGGGGGACAGGACGCTACGAGCAGTACTTC
CDR3: CASRGTGRYEQYF

V: TRBV11-2
D: TRBD1
J: TRBJ1-1
size: -
DNA: TGTGCCAGCAGCCCAGGGACAGGGTCAGGCACTGAAGCTTTCTTT
CDR3: CASSPGTGSGTEAFF

V: TRBV3-1/TRBV3-2
D: -
J: TRBJ1-1
size: -
DNA: TGTGCCAGCAGCCAAGCGGGCACTGAAGCTTTCTTT
CDR3: CASSQAGTEAFF

V: TRBV19
D: -
J: TRBJ1-1
size: few
DNA: TGTGCCATCCCGTGCCAGGGGAGAGGGACGAACACTGAAGCTTTCTTT
CDR3: CAIPCQGRGTNTEAFF

V: TRBV5-6
D: -
J: TRBJ1-3
size: -
DNA: TGTGCCAGCAGCTTGCGAGGGCGGGGAAACACCATATATTTT
CDR3: CASSLRGRGNTIYF

V: TRBV7-2
D: TRBD2
J: TRBJ2-3
size: once
DNA: TGTGCCAGCAGCCGCCCCAGCGGGGGGGGTCTTAGCACAGATACGCAGTATTTT
CDR3: CASSRPSGGGLSTDTQYF

V: TRBV5-6
D: -
J: TRBJ1-5
size: -
DNA: TGTGCCAGCAGCTTGGGGGGGGGCCGGCTTAATCAGCCCCAGCATTTT
CDR3: CASSLGGGRLNQPQHF

V: TRBV18
D: TRBD1
J: TRBJ1-5
size: -
DNA: TGTGCCAGCTCAAGGACAGGGGGCCACAATCAGCCCCAGCATTTT
CDR3: CASSRTGGHNQPQHF

V: TRBV28
D: -
J: TRBJ1-1
size: few
DNA: TGTGCCAGCACCCCGTTAGTGAACACTGAAGCTTTCTTT
CDR3: CASTPLVNTEAFF

V: TRBV5-6
D: -
J: TRBJ1-6
size: -
DNA: TGTGCCAGCAGTTCCCGCGGGTTCGGTGGTACACCCCTCCACTTT
CDR3: CASSSRGFGGTPLHF

V: TRBV7-9
D: -
J: TRBJ1-6
size: -
DNA: TGTGCCAGCAGCTTAGGCCAGGCCCTTTCACCCCTCCACTTT
CDR3: CASSLGQALSPLHF

V: TRBV5-5
D: -
J: TRBJ1-1
size: few
DNA: TGTGCCAGCAGCTTGCCAGGGAACACTGAAGCTTTCTTT
CDR3: CASSLPGNTEAFF

V: TRBV5-6
D: -
J: TRBJ2-1
size: -
DNA: TGTGCCAGCAGCTTGGCGTCGGCAGGCGACTACCTCAATGAGCAGTTCTTC
CDR3: CASSLASAGDYLNEQFF

V: TRBV11-3
D: -
J: TRBJ2-1
size: -
DNA: TGTGCCAGCAGCTTAGATAGGGGATTTTACAATGAGCAGTTCTTC
CDR3: CASSLDRGFYNEQFF

V: TRBV4-1
D: -
J: TRBJ1-2
size: -
DNA: TGCGCCAGCAGCCAAGATCTCACCAGGCACTATGGCTACACCTTC
CDR3: CASSQDLTRHYGYTF

V: TRBV7-2
D: -
J: TRBJ2-1
size: -
DNA: TGTGCCAGCAGCTCTGCTCTTTCAGGGGGACTAGACGCGAGCGAGCAGTTCTTC
CDR3: CASSSALSGGLDASEQFF

V: TRBV7-2
D: -
J: TRBJ1-2
size: few
DNA: TGTGCCAGTGATCGGGGTGATGGCTACACCTTC
CDR3: CASDRGDGYTF

V: TRBV6-1
D: -
J: TRBJ2-5
size: -
DNA: TGTGCCAGCAGTGAAGAACGACAGGTCCAAGAGACCCAGTACTTC
CDR3: CASSEERQVQETQYF

V: TRBV7-9
D: -
J: TRBJ1-2
size: -
DNA: TGTGCCAGCAGAGCAAGTGGAGTCACGAACCCAGCTAACTATGGCTACACCTTC
CDR3: CASRASGVTNPANYGYTF

V: TRBV10-3
D: TRBD1
J: TRBJ2-3
size: -
DNA: TGTGCCATCAGTACGGGACAGACCACAGATACGCAGTATTTT
CDR3: CAISTGQTTDTQYF

V: TRBV11-2
D: -
J: TRBJ2-3
size: -
DNA: TGTGCCACCGCCCGTGAGCACACAGATACGCAGTATTTT
CDR3: CATAREHTDTQYF

V: TRBV20-1
D: -
J: TRBJ1-4
size: -
DNA: TGCAGTGCTAGTTGGGCAGGGGATGAAAAACTGTTTTTT
CDR3: CSASWAGDEKLFF

V: TRBV20-1
D: -
J: TRBJ2-1
size: -
DNA: TGCAGTGCACCTTTAACAGGGAAGCAGTTCTTC
CDR3: CSAPLTGKQFF